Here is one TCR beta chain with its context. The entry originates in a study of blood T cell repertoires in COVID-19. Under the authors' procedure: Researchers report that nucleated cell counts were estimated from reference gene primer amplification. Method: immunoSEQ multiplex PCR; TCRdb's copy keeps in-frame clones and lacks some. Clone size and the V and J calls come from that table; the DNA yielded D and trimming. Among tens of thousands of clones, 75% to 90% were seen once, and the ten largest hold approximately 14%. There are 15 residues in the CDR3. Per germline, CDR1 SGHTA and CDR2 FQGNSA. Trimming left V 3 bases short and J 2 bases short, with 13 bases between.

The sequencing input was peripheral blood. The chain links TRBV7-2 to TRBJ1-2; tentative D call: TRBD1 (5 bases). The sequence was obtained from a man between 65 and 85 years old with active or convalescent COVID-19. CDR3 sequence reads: CASSFVNTGNYGYTF. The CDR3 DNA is TGTGCCAGCAGCTTTGTTAATACAGGAAACTATGGCTACACCTTC.